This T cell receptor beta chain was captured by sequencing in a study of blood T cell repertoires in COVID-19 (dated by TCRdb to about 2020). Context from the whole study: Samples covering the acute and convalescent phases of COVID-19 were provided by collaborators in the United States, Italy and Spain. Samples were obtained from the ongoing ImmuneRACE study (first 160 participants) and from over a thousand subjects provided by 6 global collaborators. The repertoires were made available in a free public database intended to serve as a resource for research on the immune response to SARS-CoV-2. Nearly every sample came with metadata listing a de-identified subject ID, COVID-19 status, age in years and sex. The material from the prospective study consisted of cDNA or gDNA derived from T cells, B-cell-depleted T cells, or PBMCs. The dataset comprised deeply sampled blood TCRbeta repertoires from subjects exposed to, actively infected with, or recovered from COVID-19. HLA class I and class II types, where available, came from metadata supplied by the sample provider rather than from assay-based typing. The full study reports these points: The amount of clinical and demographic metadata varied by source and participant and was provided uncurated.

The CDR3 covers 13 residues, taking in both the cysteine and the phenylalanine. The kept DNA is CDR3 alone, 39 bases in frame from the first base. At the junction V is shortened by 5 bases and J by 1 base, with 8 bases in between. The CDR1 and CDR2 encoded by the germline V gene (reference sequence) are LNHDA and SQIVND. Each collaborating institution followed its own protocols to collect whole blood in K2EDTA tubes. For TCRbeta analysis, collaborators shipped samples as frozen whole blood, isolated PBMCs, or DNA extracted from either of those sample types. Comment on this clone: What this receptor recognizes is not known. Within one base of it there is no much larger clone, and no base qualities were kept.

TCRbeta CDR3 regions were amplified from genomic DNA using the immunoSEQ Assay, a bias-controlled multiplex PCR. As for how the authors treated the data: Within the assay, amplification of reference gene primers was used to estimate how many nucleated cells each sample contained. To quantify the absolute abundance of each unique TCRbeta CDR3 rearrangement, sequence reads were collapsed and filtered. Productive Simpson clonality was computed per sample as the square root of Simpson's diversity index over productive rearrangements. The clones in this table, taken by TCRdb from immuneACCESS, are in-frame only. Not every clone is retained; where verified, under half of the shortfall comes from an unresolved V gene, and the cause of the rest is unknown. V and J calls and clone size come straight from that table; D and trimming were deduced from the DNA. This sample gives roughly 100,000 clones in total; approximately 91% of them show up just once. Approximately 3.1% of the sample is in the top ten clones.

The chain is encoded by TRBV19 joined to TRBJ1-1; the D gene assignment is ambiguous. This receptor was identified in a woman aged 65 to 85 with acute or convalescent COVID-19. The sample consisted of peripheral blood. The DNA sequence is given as TGTGCCAGTAGTTACCAGCGGAACACTGAAGCTTTCTTT. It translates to CASSYQRNTEAFF.